Given below is one T cell receptor beta chain in context. Its antigen is undetermined. Primers included in the PCR were 60 Vbeta and 13 Jbeta primers. TCRdb keeps only in-frame clones here, not all; method: immunoSEQ multiplex PCR. There are 120,000 to 150,000 clones in the sample; 79% occur only once, and approximately 1% lies in the top ten. The data are from a study of cytomegalovirus exposure and HLA in healthy donors. Study findings and constraints: At a 0.05 false discovery rate, a later analysis found roughly 17,000 TCR beta sequences to be associated with HLA alleles. Researchers left out some V segments, among them TRBV6-2 and TRBV6-3, as indistinguishable. Across donors, presence/absence analyses took sequencing depth to be roughly uniform.

Germline CDR1 is MDHEN and CDR2 is SYDVKM. Trimming at V came to 5 bases and at J to 4 bases, leaving 10 bases not matched to a gene. This CDR3 is 15 amino acids long. The sequence derives from a man aged 18 to 29 in good health and CMV-seronegative. The source material was PBMCs. The V and J genes are TRBV28 and TRBJ1-2, with TRBD1 matching 7 bases. CDR3 sequence reads: CASSLGQARFYGYTF. The CDR3 DNA is TGTGCCAGCAGTCTAGGACAGGCCCGATTCTATGGCTACACCTTC.